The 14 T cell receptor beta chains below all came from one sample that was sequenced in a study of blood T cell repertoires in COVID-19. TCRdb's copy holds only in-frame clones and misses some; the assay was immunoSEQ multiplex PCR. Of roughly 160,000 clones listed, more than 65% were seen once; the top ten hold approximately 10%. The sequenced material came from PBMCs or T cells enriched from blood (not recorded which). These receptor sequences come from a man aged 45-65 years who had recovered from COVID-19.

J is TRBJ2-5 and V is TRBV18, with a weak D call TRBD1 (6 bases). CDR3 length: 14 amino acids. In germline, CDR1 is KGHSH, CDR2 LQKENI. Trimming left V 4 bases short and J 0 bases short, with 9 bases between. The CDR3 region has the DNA TGTGCCAGCTCACGAGACAGGTACCAAGAGACCCAGTACTTC. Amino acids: CASSRDRYQETQYF.

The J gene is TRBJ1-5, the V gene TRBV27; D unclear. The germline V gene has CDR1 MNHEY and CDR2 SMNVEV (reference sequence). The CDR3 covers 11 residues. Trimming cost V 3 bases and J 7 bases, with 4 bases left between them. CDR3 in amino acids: CASSFSQPQHF. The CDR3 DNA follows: TGTGCCAGCAGTTTTTCGCAGCCCCAGCATTTT.

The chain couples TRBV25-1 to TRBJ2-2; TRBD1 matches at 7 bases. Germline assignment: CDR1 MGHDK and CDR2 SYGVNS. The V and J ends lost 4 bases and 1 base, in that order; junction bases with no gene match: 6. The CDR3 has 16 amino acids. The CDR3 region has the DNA TGTGCCAGCAGTGCTACGGACAGGAGGAACACCGGGGAGCTGTTTTTT. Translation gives CASSATDRRNTGELFF. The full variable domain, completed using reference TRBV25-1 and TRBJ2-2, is EADIYQTPRYLVIGTGKKITLECSQTMGHDKMYWYQQDPGMELHLIHYSYGVNSTEKGDLSSESTVSRIRTEHFPLTLESARPSHTSQYLCASSATDRRNTGELFFGEGSRLTVL.

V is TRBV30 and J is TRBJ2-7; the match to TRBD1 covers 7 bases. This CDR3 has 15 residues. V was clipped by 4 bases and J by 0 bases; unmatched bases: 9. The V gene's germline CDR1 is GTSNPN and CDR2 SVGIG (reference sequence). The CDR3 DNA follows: TGTGCCTGGAAAAGCCGGGACAGAATCTCCTACGAGCAGTACTTC. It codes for CAWKSRDRISYEQYF.

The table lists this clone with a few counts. CDR3: CASRLTESYSNEQFF. The CDR3, as DNA: TGTGCCAGCAGGCTCACCGAGTCCTACAGCAATGAGCAGTTCTTC. V and J are TRBV7-9 and TRBJ2-1; D unclear. V was cut by 6 bases and J by 6 bases, with 18 bases left in between. Germline V lookup: CDR1 SEHNR, CDR2 FQNEAQ (reference sequence). The CDR3 has 15 amino acids. Drawing the rest from reference TRBV7-9 and TRBJ2-1, the complete variable domain is DTGVSQNPRHKITKRGQNVTFRCDPISEHNRLYWYRQTLGQGPEFLTYFQNEAQLEKSRLLSDRFSAERPKGSFSTLEIQRTEQGDSAMYLCASRLTESYSNEQFFGPGTRLTVL.

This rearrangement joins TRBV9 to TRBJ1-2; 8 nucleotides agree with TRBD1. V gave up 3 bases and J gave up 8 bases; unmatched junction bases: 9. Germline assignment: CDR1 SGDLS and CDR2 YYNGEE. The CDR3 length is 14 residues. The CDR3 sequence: CASSEEDRGRGYTF. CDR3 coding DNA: TGTGCCAGCAGCGAGGAAGACAGGGGTCGCGGCTACACCTTC.

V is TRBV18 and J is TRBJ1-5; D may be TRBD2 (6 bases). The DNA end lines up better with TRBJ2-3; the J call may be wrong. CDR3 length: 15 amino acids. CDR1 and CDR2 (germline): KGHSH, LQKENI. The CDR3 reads CASSPGGGTSQPQYF. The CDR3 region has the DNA TGTGCCAGCTCACCGGGAGGAGGGACTTCACAGCCCCAGTATTTT.

The CDR3: CASSQGFASNEQFF. The CDR3 bases are TGTGCCAGCTCCCAGGGTTTCGCATCCAATGAGCAGTTCTTC. This sequence joins TRBV7-8 and TRBJ2-1; D might be TRBD1 (5 bases). Germline lookup yields CDR1 SGHVS and CDR2 FQNEAQ. This CDR3 is built from 14 residues. V gave up 8 bases and J gave up 6 bases, with 17 bases separating them.

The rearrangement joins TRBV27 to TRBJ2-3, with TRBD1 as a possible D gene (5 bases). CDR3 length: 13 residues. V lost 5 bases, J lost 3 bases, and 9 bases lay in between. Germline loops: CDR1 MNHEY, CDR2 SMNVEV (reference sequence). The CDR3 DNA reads TGTGCCAGCAGTAGGAAGGGGACAGATACGCAGTATTTT. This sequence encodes CASSRKGTDTQYF.

CDR3 nucleotides: TGTGCCAGCAGTCCGACAGGGTCCGGGTTGGGAACTGAAGCTTTCTTT. It codes for CASSPTGSGLGTEAFF. This sequence joins TRBV27 and TRBJ1-1; 7 positions match TRBD1. The V segment lost 5 bases and the J segment 5 bases; nucleotides outside the gene matches: 14. The germline V gene has CDR1 MNHEY and CDR2 SMNVEV (reference sequence). This CDR3 region has 16 residues.

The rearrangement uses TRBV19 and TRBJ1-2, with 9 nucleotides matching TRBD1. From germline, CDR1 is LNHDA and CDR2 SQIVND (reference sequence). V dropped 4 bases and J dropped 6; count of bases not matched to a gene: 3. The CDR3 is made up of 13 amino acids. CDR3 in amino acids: CASSTGQGDGYTF. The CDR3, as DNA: TGTGCCAGTAGTACGGGACAGGGAGATGGCTACACCTTC.

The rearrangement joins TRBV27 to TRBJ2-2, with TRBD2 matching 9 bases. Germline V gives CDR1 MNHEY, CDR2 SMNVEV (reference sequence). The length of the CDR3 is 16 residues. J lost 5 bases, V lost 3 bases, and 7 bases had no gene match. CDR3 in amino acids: CASSFSGGRRTGELFF. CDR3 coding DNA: TGTGCCAGCAGTTTTAGCGGGGGTAGGAGAACCGGGGAGCTGTTTTTT.

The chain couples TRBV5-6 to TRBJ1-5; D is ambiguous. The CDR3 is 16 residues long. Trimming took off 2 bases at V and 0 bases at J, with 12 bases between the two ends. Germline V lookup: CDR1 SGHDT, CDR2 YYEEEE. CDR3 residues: CASSFARGSSNQPQHF. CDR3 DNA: TGTGCCAGCAGCTTCGCCCGAGGCTCTAGCAATCAGCCCCAGCATTTT.

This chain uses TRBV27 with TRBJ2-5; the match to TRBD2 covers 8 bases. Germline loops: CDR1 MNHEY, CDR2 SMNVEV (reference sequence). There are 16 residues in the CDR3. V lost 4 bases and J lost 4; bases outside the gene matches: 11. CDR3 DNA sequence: TGTGCCAGCAGTTCCTCGAGCGGGAGAGGAGGAGAGACCCAGTACTTC. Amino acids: CASSSSSGRGGETQYF.